The 2 T cell receptor beta chains listed next were all sequenced from one sample in a study of identical twins. TCRdb re-derived calls from the 5' RACE reads in MiXCR, one entry per CDR3 protein. Among about 920,000 distinct CDR3 sequences listed, roughly an eighth were seen once. The sample also formed part of further work on yellow fever vaccine responses in identical twins.

The sequencing sample was made of PBMCs. These receptors all stem from a woman under 30 in good health.

This clonotype appeared many times. A read error may produce the germline difference seen at one junction end. The chain joins TRBV5-5 to TRBJ1-5; D is uncertain. This CDR3 is built from 14 residues. The germline V gene encodes CDR1 SGHKS and CDR2 YYEKEE (reference sequence). In DNA form, the CDR3 reads TGTGCCAGCAGCTTGTCGATAGACAATCTGCCCCAGCATTTT. Residues: CASSLSIDNLPQHF.

This clonotype was observed a handful of times. The chain uses TRBV28 and TRBJ1-1, with D possibly TRBD1 on 5 matching bases. The V gene lost 3 bases and the J gene lost 11 bases, with 19 bases spanning the gap. The CDR3 is made up of 14 amino acids. Per the germline V gene, CDR1 is MDHEN and CDR2 is SYDVKM. CDR3: CASSLGRGRLEAFF. The CDR3 DNA sequence: TGTGCCAGCAGTTTGGGAAGGGGCCGACTCGAGGCTTTCTTT.